The sample holds one count of the clone carrying this T cell receptor beta chain. V shed 5 bases and J 4 bases; nucleotides not matched to a gene: 4. Germline V gene sequence: CDR1 DFQATT, CDR2 SNEGSKA (reference sequence). This CDR3 has 13 residues. This entry belongs to a study of metastatic and nonmetastatic thyroid tumors. MiXCR reprocessed the PCR reads for TCRdb. In the table there are about 35,000 clones, around 32% of which are singletons. Until they underwent thyroid surgery, no patient had received any treatment. Sequenced material: blood. The chain joins TRBV20-1 to TRBJ2-1; 8 nucleotides align to TRBD2. The sequence was obtained from a female donor with papillary thyroid cancer or a benign thyroid nodule (not recorded which). Some clones in this sample may be carry-over from other donors' samples. Here the CDR3 DNA reads TGCAGTGCTGTCGGGGGGGTATACAATGAGCAGTTCTTC. Translation gives CSAVGGVYNEQFF.